This is a list of T cell receptor beta chains from one sample in a study of long-term antiretroviral therapy in people with HIV. Assay: immunoSEQ multiplex PCR; the TCRdb copy retains only in-frame clones and omits some. This sample has 20,000 to 25,000 clones, with around four fifths found just once. Sequencing used unsorted PBMCs, obtained roughly 4 years after starting antiretroviral therapy. The receptor source for this set is a man aged 18 to 30 with HIV. CDR3s leave out the opening cysteine and the closing phenylalanine or tryptophan. Each record gives: J gene, V gene, CDR3 protein.

>TRBJ2-5|TRBV5-4
ASGGDRIETQY
>TRBJ1-4|TRBV29-1
SVTLGEKLF
>TRBJ1-1|TRBV28
ASKHQQIPHTEAF
>TRBJ1-1|TRBV18
ASSRRGDQYTEAF
>TRBJ1-5|TRBV9
ASSVSYRGQPQH
>TRBJ1-4|TRBV19
ASTFTEGGNEKLF
>TRBJ1-6|TRBV5-1
ASSLIEDSPLH
>TRBJ1-6|TRBV28
ASSLHGYTNSPLH
>TRBJ2-3|TRBV13
ASRTGATDTQY
>TRBJ1-2|TRBV28
ASSLPDRNYYGYT
>TRBJ1-1|TRBV4-1
ASSQTGTEAF
>TRBJ2-3|TRBV5-1
ASSLSWGQIPTDTQY
>TRBJ2-5|TRBV20-1
SARLETQY
>TRBJ2-1|TRBV11-2
ASSLVAVSSYNEQF
>TRBJ2-2|TRBV7-9
ASSLRMSGELF
>TRBJ1-5|TRBV6-1
ASSAGTEMIQPQH
>TRBJ1-3|TRBV13
ASSSPPSSSGNTIY
>TRBJ1-1|TRBV5-1
ASRIGTGGETEAF
>TRBJ2-7|TRBV1
TSSQRYPLAGGLPSSYEQY
>TRBJ2-1|TRBV15
ATSNSGGYNEQF
>TRBJ1-4|TRBV5-6
ASSRLQGRNEKLF
>TRBJ2-1|TRBV19
ASRKIGGAVYNEQF
>TRBJ2-7|TRBV10-2
ASMDPSYEQY
>TRBJ1-5|TRBV6-1
ASSDSTYQPQH
>TRBJ2-7|TRBV7-9
ASSFRDRGLYEQY
>TRBJ2-5|TRBV9
ASGRGGYETQY
>TRBJ1-5|TRBV21-1
ASSELPQNQPQH
>TRBJ1-1|TRBV7-6
ASSFGTSMNTEAF
>TRBJ1-1|TRBV2
ASSGQGYTEAF
>TRBJ2-5|TRBV4-1
ASSQGANPQETQY
>TRBJ2-3|TRBV7-9
ASSLWTGGGTDTQY
>TRBJ1-4|TRBV15
ATSRDRGATNEKLF
>TRBJ2-5|TRBV10-3
AISESRSPSGAAQY
>TRBJ2-7|TRBV6-5
ASSYSRPDTYEQY
>TRBJ1-5|TRBV5-5
ASSRRGQSLQPQH
>TRBJ2-3|TRBV21-1
ASILQIADTQY
>TRBJ1-2|TRBV5-4
ASSFGSLDGYT